The rows below give T cell receptor beta chains drawn from one sample of a study of OX40 agonist ivuxolimab in advanced cancers. The assay was immunoSEQ multiplex PCR, and TCRdb's table has in-frame clones only and misses some. Of about 50,000 clones listed, 88% are singletons. Source: CD4+ or CD8+ T cells sorted from blood, taken in a trial of the OX40 agonist ivuxolimab. The source is an adult with an advanced solid tumor such as melanoma, head and neck, liver or kidney cancer. CDR3s include the opening cysteine and the closing phenylalanine or tryptophan. D genes are given only for firm matches. Some rows mark clone size as missing; the rest say once, few, many or name a class of expanded clone.

clone size: NA; V gene: TRBV7-2; D gene: TRBD2; J gene: TRBJ2-3; CDR3 protein: CASSLYGGRSGSDTQYF; CDR3 DNA: TGTGCCAGCAGCTTATACGGGGGGAGAAGCGGGAGCGACACGCAGTATTTT
clone size: NA; V gene: TRBV5-4; D gene: NA; J gene: TRBJ2-7; CDR3 protein: CASSLAAGGPYEQYF; CDR3 DNA: TGTGCCAGCAGCTTGGCGGCAGGGGGGCCCTACGAGCAGTACTTC
clone size: once; V gene: TRBV7-9; D gene: TRBD2; J gene: TRBJ2-3; CDR3 protein: CASSFRGREGRDTQYF; CDR3 DNA: TGTGCCAGCAGCTTCAGAGGGCGGGAGGGCCGAGATACGCAGTATTTT
clone size: NA; V gene: TRBV28; D gene: NA; J gene: TRBJ2-5; CDR3 protein: CASSSHPRVTQETQYF; CDR3 DNA: TGTGCCAGCAGTTCCCACCCCAGGGTTACCCAAGAGACCCAGTACTTC
clone size: few; V gene: TRBV5-8; D gene: NA; J gene: TRBJ2-1; CDR3 protein: CASSLGAFSYNEQFF; CDR3 DNA: TGTGCCAGCAGCTTGGGAGCGTTCTCCTACAATGAGCAGTTCTTC
clone size: NA; V gene: TRBV5-5; D gene: NA; J gene: TRBJ1-2; CDR3 protein: CASSSPWDGGGYTF; CDR3 DNA: TGTGCCAGCAGCTCGCCATGGGACGGTGGGGGCTACACCTTC
clone size: NA; V gene: TRBV4-1; D gene: TRBD2; J gene: TRBJ2-3; CDR3 protein: CASSQGFSGRYTQYF; CDR3 DNA: TGCGCCAGCAGCCAAGGGTTTAGCGGGAGGTATACGCAGTATTTT
clone size: NA; V gene: TRBV5-4; D gene: NA; J gene: TRBJ2-7; CDR3 protein: CASSRAAGLEQYF; CDR3 DNA: TGTGCCAGCAGCCGTGCAGCGGGCCTCGAGCAGTACTTC
clone size: NA; V gene: TRBV2; D gene: NA; J gene: TRBJ2-3; CDR3 protein: CASSVVRGDTDTQYF; CDR3 DNA: TGTGCCAGCAGTGTAGTTCGCGGGGACACAGATACGCAGTATTTT
clone size: once; V gene: TRBV2; D gene: NA; J gene: TRBJ2-7; CDR3 protein: CASRHRDRSYEQYF; CDR3 DNA: TGTGCCAGCAGGCACCGGGACCGCTCCTACGAGCAGTACTTC
clone size: NA; V gene: TRBV5-1; D gene: NA; J gene: TRBJ1-1; CDR3 protein: CASSWGTRRDTEAFF; CDR3 DNA: TGCGCCAGCAGCTGGGGGACAAGGAGGGACACTGAAGCTTTCTTT
clone size: NA; V gene: TRBV4-2; D gene: NA; J gene: TRBJ1-6; CDR3 protein: CASSQVGRNSPLHF; CDR3 DNA: TGTGCCAGCAGCCAAGTGGGTCGGAATTCACCCCTCCACTTT
clone size: NA; V gene: TRBV5-6; D gene: TRBD1; J gene: TRBJ2-2; CDR3 protein: CASSLGGTGVWGELFF; CDR3 DNA: TGTGCCAGCAGCTTGGGGGGGACAGGAGTCTGGGGGGAGCTGTTTTTT
clone size: few; V gene: TRBV5-1; D gene: NA; J gene: TRBJ2-2; CDR3 protein: CASSSQGNTGELFF; CDR3 DNA: TGCGCCAGCAGTAGCCAGGGAAACACCGGGGAGCTGTTTTTT
clone size: once; V gene: TRBV7-2; D gene: NA; J gene: TRBJ1-2; CDR3 protein: CASSLAQGIVGYGYTF; CDR3 DNA: TGTGCCAGCAGCTTAGCGCAGGGGATCGTTGGGTATGGCTACACCTTC
clone size: NA; V gene: TRBV7-8; D gene: TRBD1; J gene: TRBJ1-1; CDR3 protein: CASSQSDRVTEAFF; CDR3 DNA: TGTGCCAGCAGCCAGTCGGACAGGGTCACTGAAGCTTTCTTT
clone size: NA; V gene: TRBV18; D gene: NA; J gene: TRBJ2-7; CDR3 protein: CASSPRSPRYEQYF; CDR3 DNA: TGTGCCAGCTCCCCCCGGAGCCCCCGCTACGAGCAGTACTTC
clone size: NA; V gene: TRBV27; D gene: TRBD1; J gene: TRBJ2-7; CDR3 protein: CASSPDRGAFGEQYF; CDR3 DNA: TGTGCCAGCAGTCCCGACAGGGGGGCGTTCGGGGAGCAGTACTTC
clone size: NA; V gene: TRBV5-8; D gene: NA; J gene: TRBJ1-3; CDR3 protein: CASSFRPGNTIYF; CDR3 DNA: TGTGCCAGCAGCTTCAGGCCTGGAAACACCATATATTTT
clone size: NA; V gene: TRBV6-6; D gene: TRBD1; J gene: TRBJ1-1; CDR3 protein: CASSYPGQGFGEAFF; CDR3 DNA: TGTGCCAGCAGTTACCCCGGACAGGGGTTCGGTGAAGCTTTCTTT
clone size: NA; V gene: TRBV5-1; D gene: TRBD1; J gene: TRBJ1-2; CDR3 protein: CASSQRTGVFYGYTF; CDR3 DNA: TGCGCCAGCAGCCAACGGACAGGAGTATTCTATGGCTACACCTTC
clone size: NA; V gene: TRBV5-1; D gene: NA; J gene: TRBJ2-2; CDR3 protein: CASSLAEGPNTGELFF; CDR3 DNA: TGCGCCAGCAGCTTGGCAGAGGGACCGAACACCGGGGAGCTGTTTTTT
clone size: NA; V gene: TRBV9; D gene: TRBD1; J gene: TRBJ1-3; CDR3 protein: CASSVRQGPSSGNTIYF; CDR3 DNA: TGTGCCAGCAGCGTACGACAGGGTCCCAGCTCTGGAAACACCATATATTTT
clone size: NA; V gene: TRBV29-1; D gene: TRBD2; J gene: TRBJ2-7; CDR3 protein: CSVGGLRGVSYEQYF; CDR3 DNA: TGCAGCGTTGGTGGTTTGCGGGGGGTCTCCTACGAGCAGTACTTC
clone size: NA; V gene: TRBV11-1; D gene: NA; J gene: TRBJ1-1; CDR3 protein: CASSLYQDTEAFF; CDR3 DNA: TGTGCCAGCAGCTTATATCAGGACACTGAAGCTTTCTTT
clone size: NA; V gene: TRBV7-2; D gene: NA; J gene: TRBJ2-7; CDR3 protein: CASSPGPLSSYEQYF; CDR3 DNA: TGTGCCAGCAGCCCGGGACCGCTCAGCTCCTACGAGCAGTACTTC
clone size: NA; V gene: TRBV5-6; D gene: NA; J gene: TRBJ1-1; CDR3 protein: CASSFGRNTEAFF; CDR3 DNA: TGTGCCAGCAGCTTTGGGAGGAACACTGAAGCTTTCTTT
clone size: NA; V gene: TRBV27; D gene: TRBD1; J gene: TRBJ1-2; CDR3 protein: CASRGTGSYPYGYTF; CDR3 DNA: TGTGCCAGCAGGGGGACAGGGAGTTACCCCTATGGCTACACCTTC
clone size: NA; V gene: TRBV6-5; D gene: NA; J gene: TRBJ1-5; CDR3 protein: CASSRAGQDNQPQHF; CDR3 DNA: TGTGCCAGCAGCCGGGCGGGGCAAGACAATCAGCCCCAGCATTTT
clone size: NA; V gene: TRBV19; D gene: NA; J gene: TRBJ1-3; CDR3 protein: CASSPFRDTIYF; CDR3 DNA: TGTGCCAGTAGCCCTTTTCGGGACACCATATATTTT
clone size: NA; V gene: TRBV5-4; D gene: TRBD1; J gene: TRBJ1-1; CDR3 protein: CASSLRGQATEAFF; CDR3 DNA: TGTGCCAGCAGCCTCAGGGGGCAGGCCACTGAAGCTTTCTTT
clone size: NA; V gene: TRBV6-6; D gene: NA; J gene: TRBJ1-1; CDR3 protein: CASSITGQAEAFF; CDR3 DNA: TGTGCCAGCAGTATAACAGGGCAGGCTGAAGCTTTCTTT
clone size: NA; V gene: TRBV7-6; D gene: NA; J gene: TRBJ2-3; CDR3 protein: CASTLRGGTDTQYF; CDR3 DNA: TGTGCCAGCACCCTAAGGGGGGGGACAGATACGCAGTATTTT
clone size: NA; V gene: TRBV7-2; D gene: NA; J gene: TRBJ1-5; CDR3 protein: CASSLAEGVVQPQHF; CDR3 DNA: TGTGCCAGCAGCTTAGCGGAGGGGGTGGTACAGCCCCAGCATTTT
clone size: NA; V gene: TRBV11-1; D gene: TRBD2; J gene: TRBJ2-7; CDR3 protein: CASSPFGRGGYEQYF; CDR3 DNA: TGTGCCAGCAGCCCCTTCGGGAGGGGTGGTTACGAGCAGTACTTC
clone size: NA; V gene: TRBV4-1; D gene: NA; J gene: TRBJ1-3; CDR3 protein: CASSHRRIGSGNTIYF; CDR3 DNA: TGCGCCAGCAGCCACCGACGGATAGGTTCTGGAAACACCATATATTTT
clone size: NA; V gene: TRBV5-1; D gene: NA; J gene: TRBJ1-2; CDR3 protein: CASSHQTDSWYGDYGYTF; CDR3 DNA: TGCGCCAGCAGCCACCAAACCGACAGTTGGTATGGGGACTATGGCTACACCTTC
clone size: once; V gene: TRBV7-9; D gene: TRBD1; J gene: TRBJ1-5; CDR3 protein: CASSLTGGVRQPQHF; CDR3 DNA: TGTGCCAGCAGCTTGACAGGGGGGGTTCGACAGCCCCAGCATTTT
clone size: NA; V gene: TRBV21-1; D gene: NA; J gene: TRBJ2-7; CDR3 protein: CASRRTSGNLYEQYF; CDR3 DNA: TGTGCCAGCAGGAGAACTAGCGGGAATCTCTACGAGCAGTACTTC
clone size: NA; V gene: TRBV5-4; D gene: NA; J gene: TRBJ1-1; CDR3 protein: CASSQGQLNTEAFF; CDR3 DNA: TGTGCCAGCAGCCAAGGACAGCTGAACACTGAAGCTTTCTTT
clone size: NA; V gene: TRBV28; D gene: NA; J gene: TRBJ2-4; CDR3 protein: CASSYEQVAKNIQYF; CDR3 DNA: TGTGCCAGCAGTTATGAGCAGGTAGCCAAAAACATTCAGTACTTC
clone size: few; V gene: TRBV28; D gene: NA; J gene: TRBJ1-1; CDR3 protein: CASSFNTEAFF; CDR3 DNA: TGTGCCAGCAGTTTCAACACTGAAGCTTTCTTT
clone size: NA; V gene: TRBV7-3; D gene: TRBD2; J gene: TRBJ2-7; CDR3 protein: CASSPRAGGPYEQYF; CDR3 DNA: TGTGCCAGCAGCCCCCGTGCGGGAGGGCCCTACGAGCAGTACTTC